The clone carrying this TCR beta chain was recorded at least ten times. What it recognizes is unknown. Profiling relied on immunoSEQ multiplex PCR, and the TCRdb table lists in-frame clones only, not all of them. The sample contains some 660,000 clones, 55% to 85% of which appear only once. The study separated CD4+ cells into CD45RA+ naive and CD45RA-negative memory subsets. The record originates from a study of shared clonotypes between healthy human individuals. After removal of 6 bases from V and 5 bases from J, the junction contained 11 bases not matched to a gene. CDR1 is WNHNN and CDR2 is SYGVQD in the germline V gene (reference sequence). CDR3 length: 16 amino acids. Whole-study findings and limits: Unshared clonotypes carried lower generation probabilities than those common to all four donors. Specimens sampled were limited to blood, with tissue repertoires likely differing.

This chain links TRBV10-1 with TRBJ2-7, with 12 bases matching TRBD2. Sequencing was done on a sample of memory CD4+ T cells sorted from blood. As to subset: CD45RA-negative fraction. The source is a woman aged 25 to 39 in good health. CDR3 amino acids: CASRGPTSGSFNEQYF. The CDR3 DNA reads TGCGCCAGCAGGGGACCGACTAGCGGGAGTTTCAACGAGCAGTACTTC.